This T cell receptor (beta chain) is drawn from a study of blood T cell repertoires in COVID-19. Looking at the study overall: Specimens from acute and convalescent COVID-19 originated in the United States, Italy and Spain. PBMCs, B-cell-depleted T cells, or T cells were the source of the cDNA or gDNA that made up the material.

In the original processing: Reference gene primer amplification gave estimated nucleated cell counts. Repertoires were generated with immunoSEQ multiplex PCR, while TCRdb's copy carries only in-frame clones and drops some. V and J calls and clone size are as listed in that table; D and trimming were resolved from the DNA. Among 110,000 to 150,000 clones listed, about 84% were seen once. The CDR3 length is 12 residues. The V end was cut by 3 bases, the J end by 5 bases, with 8 bases between. CDR1 SGHTS and CDR2 YDEGEE come from the germline V gene. V is TRBV5-8 and J is TRBJ1-1; TRBD1 might be the D (6 bases). The sample was peripheral blood. This TCR came from a human donor in a cohort sampled during active COVID-19. DNA for the CDR3: TGTGCCAGCAGCTACAGGGTTACTGAAGCTTTCTTT. It encodes CASSYRVTEAFF. The complete variable domain, with remaining parts taken from reference TRBV5-8 and TRBJ1-1, reads EAGVTQSPTHLIKTRGQQATLRCSPISGHTSVYWYQQALGLGLQFLLWYDEGEERNRGNFPPRFSGRQFPNYSSELNVNALELEDSALYLCASSYRVTEAFFGQGTRLTVV.